Sequencing of this T cell receptor beta chain was carried out in a study of glioma-infiltrating T cells. After removal of 6 bases from V and 10 bases from J, the junction contained 11 bases not matched to a gene. Germline CDR1 LNHDA, CDR2 SQIVND (reference sequence). The CDR3 has 14 residues. This clonotype was observed a few times. Using RNA template, CDR3s of TCR alpha and beta were amplified with iRepertoire arm-PCR. TCRdb redid the calling of the multiplex PCR reads with MiXCR, one entry per CDR3 protein. The sample carries approximately 190,000 distinct CDR3 sequences, over 30% recorded once. The chain links TRBV19 to TRBJ2-1; TRBD1 matches at 8 bases. The clonotype originates from a human donor with low-grade glioma or glioblastoma, undergoing nonglioma brain surgery, or in good health (not recorded which). Sequencing used glioma tissue, nonneoplastic brain tissue, or PBMCs (not recorded which). The CDR3 DNA sequence: TGTGCCAGTAGCGTACCGACAGGGGTGGGAGAGCAGTTCTTC. It codes for CASSVPTGVGEQFF.